This is a list of T cell receptor beta chains from one sample in a study of T cell responses to AZD1222 COVID-19 vaccine. Assay: immunoSEQ multiplex PCR; the TCRdb copy retains only in-frame clones and omits some. The sample carries around 94,000 clones, about four fifths recorded once. The sequencing used peripheral blood, collected on day 0 of AZD1222 vaccination. These receptors originate from an adult in good health. CDR3s include the opening cysteine and the closing phenylalanine or tryptophan. A D gene is named only where the DNA matches it firmly. The listing skips clone size in some rows; elsewhere it reads once, few, many or a size class.

d_call	v_call	clone_size	cdr3_length	j_call	cdr3_aa	cdr3_nt
TRBD2	TRBV24-1	few	16	TRBJ2-5	CATSGPGLAGAETQYF	TGTGCCACCAGTGGCCCGGGACTAGCGGGAGCAGAGACCCAGTACTTC
.	TRBV5-8	.	12	TRBJ1-2	CASSRQGVGYTF	TGTGCCAGCAGCCGCCAGGGTGTTGGCTACACCTTC
.	TRBV4-2	.	14	TRBJ2-1	CASSLLGLGNEQFF	TGTGCCAGCAGCCTGTTAGGGTTGGGCAATGAGCAGTTCTTC
.	TRBV28	.	14	TRBJ1-3	CASLTRGRGNTIYF	TGTGCCAGCCTAACCCGGGGGCGCGGAAACACCATATATTTT
.	TRBV5-1	.	14	TRBJ1-1	CASSLLDSGTEAFF	TGCGCCAGCAGCCTATTAGACAGTGGCACTGAAGCTTTCTTT
.	TRBV18	.	14	TRBJ2-2	CASSRKETTGELFF	TGTGCCAGCTCACGTAAGGAGACAACCGGGGAGCTGTTTTTT
TRBD2	TRBV19	.	14	TRBJ2-7	CASSQGGGPYEQYF	TGTGCCAGTAGCCAAGGCGGGGGGCCATACGAGCAGTACTTC
.	TRBV7-3	.	15	TRBJ2-2	CASRPTGPNTGELFF	TGTGCCAGCAGACCCACAGGGCCGAACACCGGGGAGCTGTTTTTT
.	TRBV6-2/TRBV6-3	.	14	TRBJ1-6	CASSYSTENSPLHF	TGTGCCAGCAGTTACTCGACCGAAAATTCACCCCTCCACTTT
TRBD1	TRBV19	.	19	TRBJ2-1	CASSISTGGPFSSYNEQFF	TGTGCCAGTAGTATCTCGACAGGGGGTCCTTTTAGCTCCTACAATGAGCAGTTCTTC
TRBD2	TRBV4-1	.	20	TRBJ2-1	CASSILISGGVLPSYNEQFF	TGCGCCAGCAGCATCCTTATAAGCGGGGGGGTCCTTCCCTCCTACAATGAGCAGTTCTTC
.	TRBV6-5	.	14	TRBJ1-2	CASSLGREGYGYTF	TGTGCCAGCAGTTTAGGCAGGGAAGGATATGGCTACACCTTC
.	TRBV12-3/TRBV12-4	.	11	TRBJ2-3	CASSQTDTQYF	TGTGCCAGCAGCCAAACAGATACGCAGTATTTT
.	TRBV28	.	14	TRBJ2-1	CASSPSGSYNEQFF	TGTGCCAGCAGTCCTTCGGGCTCCTACAATGAGCAGTTCTTC
.	TRBV28	.	11	TRBJ1-1	CASRQLTEAFF	TGTGCCAGCAGGCAACTCACTGAAGCTTTCTTT
.	TRBV15	.	14	TRBJ1-5	CATSRAGTNQPQHF	TGTGCCACCAGCAGAGCAGGGACCAATCAGCCCCAGCATTTT
TRBD1	TRBV18	.	15	TRBJ1-5	CASSPGQGERQPQHF	TGTGCCAGCTCACCGGGACAGGGAGAACGACAGCCCCAGCATTTT
TRBD1	TRBV2	.	17	TRBJ2-2	CASRSRAGTGDTGELFF	TGTGCCAGCAGGTCAAGGGCCGGGACAGGGGACACCGGGGAGCTGTTTTTT
.	TRBV5-6	.	14	TRBJ1-1	CASSLGQVSTEAFF	TGTGCCAGCAGCTTGGGACAGGTATCCACTGAAGCTTTCTTT
TRBD1	TRBV2	.	14	TRBJ1-2	CASSEGGRGLGYTF	TGTGCCAGCAGTGAAGGGGGCAGGGGGCTGGGCTACACCTTC
.	TRBV6-5	.	14	TRBJ1-3	CASRNRVVGNTIYF	TGTGCCAGCAGGAACAGGGTGGTGGGAAACACCATATATTTT
TRBD1	TRBV6-5	.	13	TRBJ1-5	CASSDRGNQPQHF	TGTGCCAGCAGCGACAGGGGTAATCAGCCCCAGCATTTT
TRBD2	TRBV19	once	16	TRBJ2-1	CASRTRAGGNYNEQFF	TGTGCCAGTAGAACCCGAGCGGGGGGAAATTACAATGAGCAGTTCTTC
.	TRBV3-1/TRBV3-2	.	12	TRBJ1-1	CASSHGGTEAFF	TGTGCCAGCAGCCACGGAGGAACTGAAGCTTTCTTT
TRBD2	TRBV6-2/TRBV6-3	.	15	TRBJ2-1	CASSPWTSGKVEQFF	TGTGCCAGCAGCCCCTGGACTAGCGGGAAGGTTGAGCAGTTCTTC
TRBD2	TRBV9	.	13	TRBJ2-7	CASSAVPGGEQYF	TGTGCCAGCAGCGCGGTCCCGGGAGGCGAGCAGTACTTC
.	TRBV20-1	.	14	TRBJ1-3	CSASLQGSGNTIYF	TGCAGTGCTAGTCTGCAGGGCTCTGGAAACACCATATATTTT
TRBD1	TRBV9	.	21	TRBJ1-2	CASSVVPGGQGSSSRVDGYTF	TGTGCCAGCAGCGTAGTGCCCGGGGGACAGGGATCGAGTAGTCGGGTTGATGGCTACACCTTC
TRBD1	TRBV15	.	15	TRBJ1-2	CATSSTPGQSGGLTF	TGTGCCACCAGCAGTACCCCGGGACAGAGCGGGGGGCTCACCTTC
TRBD1	TRBV28	.	15	TRBJ2-1	CASRGTGTGKNEQFF	TGTGCCAGCAGGGGTACCGGGACAGGGAAGAATGAGCAGTTCTTC
TRBD2	TRBV5-6	.	15	TRBJ2-1	CASRSGTSGYNEQFF	TGTGCCAGCAGATCCGGGACTAGCGGATACAATGAGCAGTTCTTC
TRBD1	TRBV7-2	once	15	TRBJ1-6	CASSQRTGNNSPLHF	TGTGCCAGCAGCCAAAGGACAGGGAATAATTCACCCCTCCACTTT
TRBD2	TRBV10-1	.	15	TRBJ2-1	CASSEAGGLNNEQFF	TGCGCCAGCAGTGAGGCGGGGGGATTGAACAATGAGCAGTTCTTC
.	TRBV6-5	.	15	TRBJ1-5	CASSYFGERDQPQHF	TGTGCCAGCAGTTACTTCGGGGAAAGGGATCAGCCCCAGCATTTT
.	TRBV5-1	.	13	TRBJ2-7	CASSLAPGDEQYF	TGCGCCAGCAGCTTGGCTCCAGGGGACGAGCAGTACTTC
.	TRBV10-3	.	12	TRBJ1-1	CATGRGNTEAFF	TGTGCCACCGGTAGGGGGAACACTGAAGCTTTCTTT
.	TRBV28	.	11	TRBJ1-5	CASSFRQPQHF	TGTGCCAGCAGTTTTCGTCAGCCCCAGCATTTT
TRBD2	TRBV5-1	.	17	TRBJ2-2	CASSLGASGLNTGELFF	TGCGCCAGCAGCTTGGGTGCTAGCGGGTTGAACACCGGGGAGCTGTTTTTT
.	TRBV11-2	.	16	TRBJ1-1	CASSLVPGGANTEAFF	TGTGCCAGCAGCTTAGTTCCGGGTGGGGCGAACACTGAAGCTTTCTTT
.	TRBV6-1	.	16	TRBJ1-6	CASSEVGRGTDSPLHF	TGTGCCAGCAGTGAAGTGGGCAGGGGAACAGATTCACCCCTCCACTTT
.	TRBV10-3	.	14	TRBJ1-2	CAIKGAGRSDGYTF	TGTGCCATCAAAGGGGCAGGGCGATCCGATGGCTACACCTTC
TRBD1	TRBV18	once	14	TRBJ1-5	CASSLTGGDQPQHF	TGTGCCAGCTCACTAACAGGGGGCGATCAGCCCCAGCATTTT
.	TRBV3-1/TRBV3-2	.	17	TRBJ1-5	CASSQEAYSTGNQPQHF	TGTGCCAGCAGCCAAGAAGCCTACAGCACTGGGAATCAGCCCCAGCATTTT
.	TRBV6-1	.	15	TRBJ1-4	CASSEGGAGKEKLFF	TGTGCCAGCAGTGAAGGGGGGGCAGGGAAGGAAAAACTGTTTTTT
.	TRBV19	few	17	TRBJ2-5	CASSIDSTGAGQETQYF	TGTGCCAGTAGTATAGATTCGACGGGGGCGGGTCAAGAGACCCAGTACTTC
.	TRBV7-9	.	14	TRBJ2-5	CASSSQGPMETQYF	TGTGCCAGCAGCTCCCAGGGACCGATGGAGACCCAGTACTTC